The 3 T cell receptor beta chains below come from one sample, sequenced in a study of cytomegalovirus exposure and HLA in healthy donors. With 60 Vbeta and 13 Jbeta primers, the PCR was carried out. The table came from immunoSEQ multiplex PCR; TCRdb's copy has only in-frame clones and leaves some out. The repertoire holds 55,000 to 80,000 clones, with 82% as singletons. Sequenced input: PBMCs. Source of these receptors: a young man in good health and CMV-seronegative.

CDR3 loop: CASSSSSWAGVTQETQYF. The CDR3 DNA reads TGTGCCAGCAGCTCATCCAGTTGGGCAGGGGTCACCCAAGAGACCCAGTACTTC. The chain carries TRBV7-9 and TRBJ2-5; tentative D call: TRBD1 (6 bases). The V gene lost 4 bases and the J gene lost 1 base, with 22 bases spanning the gap. The CDR3 spans 18 residues. Germline CDR1 reads SEHNR; CDR2 reads FQNEAQ (reference sequence).

The chain carries TRBV10-3 and TRBJ2-1; 7 bases are shared with TRBD2. CDR1 is ENHRY and CDR2 is SYGVKD in the germline V gene. The CDR3 is made up of 13 amino acids. Trimming cost V 6 bases and J 8 bases; bases outside gene matches: 7. The CDR3 DNA reads as TGTGCCATCAGCAAGAGCGGGGTGGATGAGCAGTTCTTC. This sequence encodes CAISKSGVDEQFF.

J is TRBJ1-5 and V is TRBV27; a weak D match, TRBD1 (5 bases). The V gene's germline CDR1 is MNHEY and CDR2 SMNVEV (reference sequence). V shed 6 bases and J shed 0 bases, with 15 bases lying between them. The CDR3 runs to 16 residues. The CDR3 DNA reads TGTGCCAGCAGACCCACCGACAGCAATAGCAATCAGCCCCAGCATTTT. This sequence encodes CASRPTDSNSNQPQHF.